This T cell receptor beta chain was sequenced during a study of tumor-infiltrating lymphocytes in primary liver carcinoma. With 500 ng total RNA as template and a constant-region primer, TCR beta cDNA was made. ARM-PCR, slightly modified, supplied the TCR beta libraries through three nested multiplex PCR rounds. TCRdb ran MiXCR on the multiplex PCR reads and lists one entry per CDR3 protein. The table has under 110,000 distinct CDR3 sequences, around two thirds seen once. Bulk tissue was left unsorted, and RNA and DNA were co-extracted from 20-30 mg of it. The sample was liver tumor tissue from sampling region 2. The sample's subset: tumor region T2, inferior pole. The receptor comes from a woman aged 60 to 75 with primary liver carcinoma and hepatitis B virus infection.

The CDR3 DNA follows: TGTGCCAGCAGCTTAGGGAGACAGCCCCAGCATTTT. It translates to CASSLGRQPQHF. The chain carries TRBV5-6 and TRBJ1-5; D unresolved. Trimming pared 2 bases from V and 7 bases from J, leaving 7 bases between. Germline V gene data show CDR1 as SGHDT and CDR2 as YYEEEE. The CDR3 length is 12 residues.